This TCR beta chain comes out of a study of Ad26.COV2.S vaccination and SARS-CoV-2 variants. This clone was detected once. Sequencing used immunoSEQ multiplex PCR; TCRdb keeps in-frame clones, though not all of them. The sample has about 420,000 clones; roughly 90% are singletons. Sample treatment: over 15 received Ad26.COV2.S at low or high dose, single or two shots; about 5 received placebo; per-sample allocation not given. The study sampled participants on day 63 after the first vaccine or placebo injection. The input for sequencing was peripheral blood, taken in a trial of Ad26.COV2.S vaccine versus placebo. The clonotype was recovered from a person between 18 and 60 years old who received the Ad26.COV2.S COVID-19 vaccine or a placebo.

CDR3 DNA: TGCGCCAGCAGCCAAGTTATTGCCCGAGGGACAGGGGGCGGCAATCAGCCCCAGCATTTT. It translates to CASSQVIARGTGGGNQPQHF. The chain has TRBV4-1 and TRBJ1-5; 12 bases map to TRBD1. The CDR3 covers 20 residues. Germline assignment: CDR1 MGHRA and CDR2 YSYEKL. V was clipped by 1 base and J by 2 bases; unmatched bases: 12.